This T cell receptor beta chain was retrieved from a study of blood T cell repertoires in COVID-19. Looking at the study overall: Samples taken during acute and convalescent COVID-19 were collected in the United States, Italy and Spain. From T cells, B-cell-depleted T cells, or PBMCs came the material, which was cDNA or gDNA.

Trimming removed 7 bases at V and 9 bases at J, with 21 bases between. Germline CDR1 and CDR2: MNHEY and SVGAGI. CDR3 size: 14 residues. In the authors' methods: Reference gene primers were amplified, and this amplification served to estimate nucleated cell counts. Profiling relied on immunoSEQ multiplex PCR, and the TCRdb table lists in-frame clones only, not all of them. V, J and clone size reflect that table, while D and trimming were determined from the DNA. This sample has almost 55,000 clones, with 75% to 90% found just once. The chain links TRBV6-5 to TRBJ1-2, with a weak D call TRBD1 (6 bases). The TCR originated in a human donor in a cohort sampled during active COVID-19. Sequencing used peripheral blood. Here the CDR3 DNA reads TGTGCCAGCAATAACCCCGGGACATCGAGTCGCTACACCTTC. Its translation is CASNNPGTSSRYTF.